The rows below give T cell receptor beta chains drawn from one sample of a study of regulatory T cells in long-lasting Graves disease. MiXCR was run by TCRdb on the multiplex PCR reads, yielding one entry per CDR3 protein. The table records 400,000 or so distinct CDR3 sequences, less than 25% of them present only once. The material was peripheral blood mononuclear cells (PBMCs), obtained when the disease was refractory, from a patient treated with antithyroid drugs. These receptors all stem from a female donor with Graves disease. Each CDR3 is given with its conserved first and last residue. A D gene is named only where the DNA matches it firmly. Clone size is shown for a subset of rows, as once, few, many or a class of expanded clone.

CDR3 protein: CASSQDAANYGYTF; CDR3 DNA: TGTGCCAGCAGCCAAGACGCGGCCAACTATGGCTACACCTTC; D gene: -; J gene: TRBJ1-2; V gene: TRBV14; clone size: many; CDR3 length: 14
CDR3 protein: CASRRTGLIYGYTF; CDR3 DNA: TGTGCCAGCAGACGGACAGGACTCATCTATGGCTACACCTTC; D gene: TRBD1; J gene: TRBJ1-2; V gene: TRBV28; clone size: many; CDR3 length: 14
CDR3 protein: CSAVRGTSSYEQYF; CDR3 DNA: TGCAGTGCTGTGAGGGGTACTAGCTCCTACGAGCAGTACTTC; D gene: -; J gene: TRBJ2-7; V gene: TRBV20-1; clone size: -; CDR3 length: 14
CDR3 protein: CASSLFFLDNEQFF; CDR3 DNA: TGTGCCAGCAGCTTATTCTTCCTTGACAATGAGCAGTTCTTC; D gene: -; J gene: TRBJ2-1; V gene: TRBV11-2; clone size: -; CDR3 length: 14
CDR3 protein: CASSLLAGGGEQYF; CDR3 DNA: TGTGCCAGCAGTCTGCTAGCGGGAGGGGGGGAGCAGTACTTC; D gene: TRBD2; J gene: TRBJ2-7; V gene: TRBV2; clone size: many; CDR3 length: 14
CDR3 protein: CASGNQGLNTEAFF; CDR3 DNA: TGCGCCAGCGGTAATCAGGGTTTGAACACTGAAGCTTTCTTT; D gene: -; J gene: TRBJ1-1; V gene: TRBV5-1; clone size: -; CDR3 length: 14
CDR3 protein: CASGLGGGHSYEQYF; CDR3 DNA: TGTGCCAGCGGGCTGGGGGGCGGACACTCCTACGAGCAGTACTTC; D gene: -; J gene: TRBJ2-7; V gene: TRBV13; clone size: few; CDR3 length: 15
CDR3 protein: CASGQGFREQYF; CDR3 DNA: TGTGCCAGCGGACAGGGGTTTCGGGAGCAGTACTTC; D gene: TRBD1; J gene: TRBJ2-7; V gene: TRBV25-1; clone size: few; CDR3 length: 12
CDR3 protein: CASDTGGVGRYGANVLTF; CDR3 DNA: TGTGCCAGTGACACAGGGGGCGTTGGACGTTACGGGGCCAACGTCCTGACTTTC; D gene: TRBD1; J gene: TRBJ2-6; V gene: TRBV6-1; clone size: many; CDR3 length: 18
CDR3 protein: CASTGDATWRGYTF; CDR3 DNA: TGTGCCAGTACCGGGGACGCTACCTGGCGTGGCTACACCTTC; D gene: -; J gene: TRBJ1-2; V gene: TRBV19; clone size: -; CDR3 length: 14
CDR3 protein: CASSQANVNIQYF; CDR3 DNA: TGTGCCAGCAGCCAGGCCAATGTAAACATTCAGTACTTC; D gene: -; J gene: TRBJ2-4; V gene: TRBV14; clone size: -; CDR3 length: 13
CDR3 protein: CAWRAESWGPQHF; CDR3 DNA: TGTGCCTGGAGGGCCGAGTCATGGGGGCCCCAGCATTTT; D gene: -; J gene: TRBJ1-5; V gene: TRBV30; clone size: few; CDR3 length: 13
CDR3 protein: CSARGAWESPYEQYF; CDR3 DNA: TGCAGTGCTAGAGGAGCATGGGAATCCCCCTACGAGCAGTACTTC; D gene: -; J gene: TRBJ2-7; V gene: TRBV20-1; clone size: many; CDR3 length: 15
CDR3 protein: CASSPLRDSNYEQYF; CDR3 DNA: TGTGCCAGCAGCCCCCTCCGGGACAGCAATTACGAGCAGTACTTC; D gene: TRBD1; J gene: TRBJ2-7; V gene: TRBV6-1; clone size: -; CDR3 length: 15
CDR3 protein: CASSPPWARYGYTF; CDR3 DNA: TGTGCCAGCAGTCCACCCTGGGCCCGTTATGGCTACACCTTC; D gene: -; J gene: TRBJ1-2; V gene: TRBV25-1; clone size: few; CDR3 length: 14
CDR3 protein: CASRGTGENGYTF; CDR3 DNA: TGTGCCAGCAGAGGGACAGGGGAGAATGGCTACACCTTC; D gene: TRBD1; J gene: TRBJ1-2; V gene: TRBV7-9; clone size: few; CDR3 length: 13
CDR3 protein: CASSYGTSGTDYEQYF; CDR3 DNA: TGCGCCAGCAGCTACGGGACTAGCGGGACGGACTACGAGCAGTACTTC; D gene: TRBD2; J gene: TRBJ2-7; V gene: TRBV5-1; clone size: many; CDR3 length: 16
CDR3 protein: CSARDGALYEQYF; CDR3 DNA: TGCAGTGCTAGAGACGGGGCACTCTACGAGCAGTACTTC; D gene: -; J gene: TRBJ2-7; V gene: TRBV20-1; clone size: -; CDR3 length: 13
CDR3 protein: CASMRDNEQFF; CDR3 DNA: TGTGCCAGCATGCGGGACAATGAGCAGTTCTTC; D gene: -; J gene: TRBJ2-1; V gene: TRBV2; clone size: few; CDR3 length: 11
CDR3 protein: CASSLRGTSGRLYF; CDR3 DNA: TGTGCCAGCAGCTTAAGGGGGACTAGCGGGAGGTTGTACTTC; D gene: TRBD2; J gene: TRBJ2-7; V gene: TRBV7-3; clone size: many; CDR3 length: 14
CDR3 protein: CASSLRGDRETQYF; CDR3 DNA: TGTGCCAGCAGCCTGAGGGGCGACCGGGAGACCCAGTACTTC; D gene: -; J gene: TRBJ2-5; V gene: TRBV7-2; clone size: many; CDR3 length: 14
CDR3 protein: CASSLQGRLGELFF; CDR3 DNA: TGTGCCAGCAGCTTACAGGGGCGGCTCGGGGAGCTGTTTTTT; D gene: -; J gene: TRBJ2-2; V gene: TRBV7-2; clone size: -; CDR3 length: 14
CDR3 protein: CASSWGGAYEQYF; CDR3 DNA: TGTGCCAGCAGCTGGGGTGGGGCCTACGAGCAGTACTTC; D gene: -; J gene: TRBJ2-7; V gene: TRBV11-2; clone size: many; CDR3 length: 13
CDR3 protein: CASSVDGNSNQPQHF; CDR3 DNA: TGTGCCAGCAGCGTGGACGGCAATAGCAATCAGCCCCAGCATTTT; D gene: -; J gene: TRBJ1-5; V gene: TRBV9; clone size: -; CDR3 length: 15
CDR3 protein: CASSLGDSSYEQYF; CDR3 DNA: TGTGCCAGCAGCTTAGGGGACAGCTCCTACGAGCAGTACTTC; D gene: TRBD1; J gene: TRBJ2-7; V gene: TRBV12-3/TRBV12-4; clone size: many; CDR3 length: 14
CDR3 protein: CASSLEGAEQYF; CDR3 DNA: TGTGCCAGCAGCTTAGAAGGGGCCGAGCAGTACTTC; D gene: -; J gene: TRBJ2-7; V gene: TRBV7-9; clone size: many; CDR3 length: 12
CDR3 protein: CASSAIPSRVSVEETQYF; CDR3 DNA: TGTGCCAGTAGCGCTATCCCCTCCCGGGTTAGCGTAGAAGAGACCCAGTACTTC; D gene: -; J gene: TRBJ2-5; V gene: TRBV7-2; clone size: many; CDR3 length: 18
CDR3 protein: CASTEGTEAFF; CDR3 DNA: TGTGCCAGTACCGAGGGAACTGAAGCTTTCTTT; D gene: -; J gene: TRBJ1-1; V gene: TRBV19; clone size: many; CDR3 length: 11